This TCR beta chain was found in a study of T cell responses to AZD1222 COVID-19 vaccine. Points from the study as a whole: Donors in the cohort were predominantly white British and more often female, and clonal diversity was possibly underestimated. Researchers report vaccine-associated CD4 TCRs spanning spike, with dominance at 160-218 and 743-854.

With regard to this clone: Its antigen remains unknown.

CDR3 size: 14 residues. Germline lookup yields CDR1 MNHNS and CDR2 SASEGT. V lost 1 base and J lost 10, with 11 bases in between. Method: immunoSEQ multiplex PCR; TCRdb's copy keeps in-frame clones and lacks some. The data hold roughly 48,000 clones, with about 88% observed a single time. The chain couples TRBV6-1 to TRBJ1-6, with D maybe TRBD1 (6 bases). Sequencing used peripheral blood, obtained 28 days after the second AZD1222 dose. The TCR comes from an adult who received the AZD1222 COVID-19 vaccine. As DNA, the CDR3 is TGTGCCAGCAGTGAAGTGGGGGGGCGATCACCCCTCCACTTT. It specifies CASSEVGGRSPLHF.